Following are 19 T cell receptor beta chains from one sample sequenced in a study of CD8 T cells in Susac syndrome. Random hexamers were used to reverse transcribe roughly 0.45 to 1 ug of RNA. TCRdb recomputed calls from the immunoSEQ multiplex PCR reads with MiXCR, one row per CDR3 protein. The sample has roughly 200,000 distinct CDR3 sequences, approximately 95% seen once. The specimen was CD4+ T cells from PBMCs. The receptor set was obtained from a human donor with multiple sclerosis.

The chain combines TRBV27 with TRBJ1-6; 7 bases are shared with TRBD1. The CDR3 loop spans 15 amino acids. The V segment lost 5 bases and the J segment 10 bases; nucleotides outside the gene matches: 11. The V gene's germline CDR1 is MNHEY and CDR2 SMNVEV (reference sequence). The CDR3 DNA reads as TGTGCCAGCAGTCCCGACAGGGCACTGATATCACCCCTCCACTTT. Amino acid sequence: CASSPDRALISPLHF.

V gene TRBV6-6 combines with J gene TRBJ1-6, with 9 bases fitting TRBD1. Losses at the gene ends were 5 bases for V and 7 bases for J; bases not matched to a gene: 6. The CDR3 spans 15 residues. Germline lookup yields CDR1 MNHNY and CDR2 SVGAGI (reference sequence). The CDR3 coding sequence is TGTGCCAGCAGTCCACAGACAGGGGGGAATTCACCCCTCCACTTT. It codes for CASSPQTGGNSPLHF.

This clonotype was recorded once. The chain links TRBV29-1 to TRBJ2-3; D gene unclear. Germline V gene lookup returns CDR1 SQVTM and CDR2 ANQGSEA. There are 12 residues in the CDR3. Trimming left V 3 bases short and J 0 bases short, with 4 bases between. CDR3 in DNA: TGCAGCGTTGATAAGAGCACAGATACGCAGTATTTT. Amino acid sequence: CSVDKSTDTQYF.

The rearrangement links TRBV13 to TRBJ1-2, with D possibly TRBD1 on 5 matching bases. The germline gives CDR1 PRHDT, CDR2 FYEKMQ (reference sequence). The V and J ends lost 1 base and 4 bases respectively, with 10 bases between them. CDR3 length equals 14 residues. CDR3 in amino acids: CASSLAAGTYGYTF. The CDR3 bases are TGTGCCAGCAGCTTAGCCGCAGGGACCTATGGCTACACCTTC.

This clonotype has more than one count but fewer than ten. The chain couples TRBV20-1 to TRBJ2-3, with 7 bases identical to TRBD2. With 3 bases clipped from V and 1 base from J, the junction kept 4 bases outside the gene matches. Germline values: CDR1 DFQATT, CDR2 SNEGSKA (reference sequence). The CDR3 totals 14 residues. CDR3 residues: CSARETSGTDTQYF. As DNA, the CDR3 is TGCAGTGCTAGGGAAACTAGCGGCACAGATACGCAGTATTTT.

Of note for this clonotype: The junction shows a germline mismatch at one end, possibly a read error. The rearrangement links TRBV7-7 to TRBJ2-5; D is unresolved. Germline loops: CDR1 SSHAT, CDR2 FNYEAQ (reference sequence). The CDR3 runs 13 residues. The CDR3 DNA sequence: TGTGCTAGCAGCTTAGACTCGGAAGAGACCCAGTACTTC. Its protein is CASSLDSEETQYF.

The V call is TRBV18, the J call TRBJ1-2; D uncertain. This CDR3 region has 13 residues. Germline CDR1 is KGHSH and CDR2 is LQKENI. Trimming stripped 6 bases from V and 5 bases from J, with 13 bases between. The CDR3 region has the DNA TGTGCCAGCTCGCCAAGTGACCTTTATGGCTACACCTTC. This codes for CASSPSDLYGYTF.

As DNA, the CDR3 is TGTGCCAGCAGCCCCCCCTACCGGGAGACCCAGTACTTC. Translating gives CASSPPYRETQYF. The chain employs TRBV11-2 and TRBJ2-5; no reliable D call. The V end lost 5 bases, the J end lost 5 bases, and 12 bases lay between the germline ends. Germline CDR1 reads SGHAT; CDR2 reads FQNNGV. This CDR3 contains 13 residues.

The chain couples TRBV5-6 to TRBJ1-2; the match to TRBD1 covers 7 bases. This CDR3 is 15 amino acids long. V was clipped by 2 bases and J by 4 bases; unmatched bases: 8. Germline V gene sequence: CDR1 SGHDT, CDR2 YYEEEE. CDR3 residues: CASSLQGTSFYGYTF. The CDR3, as DNA: TGTGCCAGCAGCTTACAGGGGACATCGTTCTATGGCTACACCTTC.

CDR3 residues: CSARDGGWRETQYF. In nucleotides, the CDR3 is TGCAGTGCTAGAGATGGGGGGTGGCGGGAGACCCAGTACTTC. V is TRBV20-1 and J is TRBJ2-5; TRBD2 is a possible D gene (6 bases). This CDR3 has 14 residues. The V and J ends lost 0 bases and 5 bases respectively, with 13 bases between them. The V gene's germline CDR1 is DFQATT and CDR2 SNEGSKA (reference sequence).

The V call is TRBV27, the J call TRBJ1-2; 7 bases align to TRBD1. CDR1 is MNHEY and CDR2 is SMNVEV in the germline V gene (reference sequence). The trim removed 3 bases at V and 7 bases at J, leaving 11 bases unmatched. This CDR3 is built from 15 residues. CDR3 nucleotides: TGTGCCAGCAGTTTCTCCGCAGGGGGAGAAGGTGGCTACACCTTC. Translating gives CASSFSAGGEGGYTF.

V is TRBV4-2 and J is TRBJ2-7, with 8 bases that match TRBD2. V lost 1 base and J lost 3; bases outside the gene matches: 14. Germline CDR1 is LGHNA and CDR2 is YNFKEQ. The CDR3 loop spans 18 amino acids. The CDR3 nucleotides are TGTGCCAGCAGCCAAGGGTGGGATAGCGGGGCACCCAACTACGAGCAGTACTTC. Protein sequence: CASSQGWDSGAPNYEQYF.

The rearrangement joins TRBV20-1 to TRBJ2-3; TRBD2 might be the D (7 bases). The CDR3 contains 13 residues. V dropped 6 bases and J dropped 2 bases, with 12 bases sitting between them. Germline-derived CDR1 and CDR2 are DFQATT and SNEGSKA (reference sequence). The CDR3: CSASGGLTDTQYF. The DNA of the CDR3 is TGCAGTGCCTCCGGGGGGCTCACAGATACGCAGTATTTT.

The V and J genes are TRBV27 and TRBJ2-3; no firm D call. The CDR3 has 10 residues. V lost 8 bases and J 9 bases, leaving 9 bases between the germline ends. Germline values: CDR1 MNHEY, CDR2 SMNVEV (reference sequence). CDR3 residues: CASGVTTQYF. The CDR3 DNA sequence: TGTGCCAGCGGAGTAACCACGCAGTATTTT.

This chain uses TRBV2 with TRBJ2-7; 7 bases match TRBD2. CDR3 length: 15 amino acids. Germline trimming cut 2 bases from V and 4 bases from J; bases unmatched to any gene: 8. Germline CDR1 SNHLY, CDR2 FYNNEI. In DNA, the CDR3 is TGTGCCAGCAGTGAACGAGGACTAGATCTATACGAGCAGTACGTC. Amino acid sequence: CASSERGLDLYEQYV.

The chain recombines TRBV30 with TRBJ1-6; D uncertain. With 5 bases removed from V and 8 bases from J, the gap between germline ends came to 13 bases. The CDR3 has 13 residues. CDR1 GTSNPN and CDR2 SVGIG come from the germline V gene (reference sequence). The CDR3 protein is CAWSGRRDSPLHF. The CDR3 DNA sequence: TGTGCCTGGTCAGGCCGGAGGGATTCACCCCTCCACTTT.

The rearrangement links TRBV7-9 to TRBJ2-7; no firm D call. CDR1 is SEHNR, CDR2 FQNEAQ, per germline (reference sequence). The CDR3 spans 14 residues. V was clipped by 5 bases and J by 2 bases, with 13 bases between them. CDR3 DNA: TGTGCCAGCAGCCTCATCCGTAAACCCTACGAGCAGTACTTC. Its protein is CASSLIRKPYEQYF. Full variable domain (remainder filled in from reference TRBV7-9 and TRBJ2-7): DTGVSQNPRHKITKRGQNVTFRCDPISEHNRLYWYRQTLGQGPEFLTYFQNEAQLEKSRLLSDRFSAERPKGSFSTLEIQRTEQGDSAMYLCASSLIRKPYEQYFGPGTRLTVT.

The chain has TRBV30 and TRBJ2-1; D ambiguous. The CDR3 spans 16 residues. Germline CDR1 reads GTSNPN; CDR2 reads SVGIG (reference sequence). V lost 2 bases and J 0 bases, leaving 14 bases between the germline ends. CDR3 nucleotide sequence: TGTGCCTGGAGTTTCGGAACCCTGAGCTCCTACAATGAGCAGTTCTTC. Its protein product is CAWSFGTLSSYNEQFF.

The CDR3 sequence is CASSPGPGAAQYF. The CDR3 DNA follows: TGTGCCAGCAGTCCAGGGCCTGGTGCAGCGCAGTATTTT. This chain links TRBV3-1 with TRBJ2-3, with D perhaps TRBD1 (5 bases). This CDR3 is 13 amino acids long. In germline, CDR1 is LGHDT, CDR2 YNNKEL (reference sequence). Trimming stripped 6 bases from V and 10 bases from J, with 17 bases between.